Listed here are 27 T cell receptor beta chains from one sample, sequenced in a study of yellow fever vaccine responses in identical twins (dated by TCRdb to 2017 to 2018). The library was built by means of RT-PCR. These reads were obtained on an Illumina HiSeq 2500. TCRdb reworked the public reads: Q25 trimming with fastp, MiXCR clone assembly, productive beta chains retained. Each record represents a unique CDR3 protein, reported with the most common genes and DNA among its rows. The sample yields 3,500 to 4,500 distinct CDR3 sequences; roughly 86% were counted once. The ten largest make up roughly 2.6% of the sample. Sequenced material: T cells from blood (PBMCs), unsorted or a sorted subset (not recorded which), taken before or after yellow fever vaccination (not recorded which). The receptors shown here come from a woman under 30 who received the yellow fever vaccine. Donor details come from another sample of the same person, matched by shared clones.

J is TRBJ2-1 and V is TRBV11-2; no firm D call. The CDR3 length is 15 residues. V was pared by 4 bases and J by 5 bases, with 15 bases between. Germline-derived CDR1 and CDR2 are SGHAT and FQNNGV. In DNA, the CDR3 is TGTGCCAGCAGCTCTTCTCCGGGCCAAAACAATGAGCAGTTCTTC. Its protein product is CASSSSPGQNNEQFF.

The V and J genes are TRBV29-1 and TRBJ2-7, with D possibly matching TRBD2 (5 bases). There are 12 residues in the CDR3. Looked up from germline, CDR1 is SQVTM and CDR2 is ANQGSEA. The V end was cut by 7 bases, the J end by 12 bases, with 22 bases between. The CDR3 region is CSAVGGNQIAYF. Written as DNA, the CDR3 is TGCAGCGCAGTCGGAGGAAACCAGATTGCGTACTTC.

The chain is built from TRBV20-1 and TRBJ2-3; no definite D call. The CDR3 has 11 amino acids. Trimming left V 6 bases short and J 2 bases short, with 6 bases between. The germline gives CDR1 DFQATT, CDR2 SNEGSKA (reference sequence). The CDR3 protein is CSARLTDTQYF. As DNA, the CDR3 is TGCAGTGCACGACTCACAGATACGCAGTATTTT.

The chain couples TRBV15 to TRBJ2-7, with unresolved D. V was pared by 1 base and J by 0 bases, with 10 bases between. In germline, CDR1 is LNHNV, CDR2 YYDKDF (reference sequence). This CDR3 has 15 amino acids. The CDR3 DNA reads as TGTGCCACCAGCAGAGGTCCGCTGAGCTCCTACGAGCAGTACTTC. Amino acids: CATSRGPLSSYEQYF.

The chain uses TRBV6-5 and TRBJ1-2; D might be TRBD1 (5 bases). This CDR3 spans 15 amino acids. Trimming stripped 0 bases from V and 7 bases from J, with 15 bases between. Germline V CDR1 and CDR2: MNHEY, SVGAGI. The CDR3 nucleotides read TGTGCCAGCAGTTACTCCGAATCCGGGGGAGCTGGCTACACCTTC. Translating gives CASSYSESGGAGYTF.

This rearrangement joins TRBV12-3 or TRBV12-4 to TRBJ2-2; D not resolved. The V end lost 5 bases, the J end lost 2 bases, and 12 bases lay between the germline ends. The CDR3 is 15 amino acids. CDR3 DNA sequence: TGTGCCAGCAGTCCGTCCCTGACTAACACCGGGGAGCTGTTTTTT. Its protein product is CASSPSLTNTGELFF.

The chain carries TRBV2 and TRBJ2-3; 8 nucleotides match TRBD2. This CDR3 is built from 17 residues. Germline loops: CDR1 SNHLY, CDR2 FYNNEI. The V gene end was trimmed by 4 bases and the J gene end by 5 bases; junction bases not matched to a gene: 14. CDR3 coding DNA: TGTGCCAGCAGTGGTCCCCCTGCGCGGGGGGTTCAAGATACGCAGTATTTT. Encoded protein: CASSGPPARGVQDTQYF.

A few counts support this clonotype. The gene calls are TRBV20-1 and TRBJ2-5, with D possibly being TRBD2 (5 bases). The CDR3 spans 12 residues. V was shortened by 3 bases and J by 5 bases, with 10 bases between the two germline ends. Germline values: CDR1 DFQATT, CDR2 SNEGSKA (reference sequence). The CDR3 bases are TGCAGTGCTAGGTCGGGATGGGAGACCCAGTACTTC. Its protein is CSARSGWETQYF.

This chain links TRBV6-1 with TRBJ2-2; D not certain. Germline CDR1 is MNHNS and CDR2 is SASEGT. Trimming removed 7 bases from V and 1 base from J, with 7 bases in between. The CDR3 is 13 residues long. The CDR3, as DNA: TGTGCCAGCACCTGGTTGAACACCGGGGAGCTGTTTTTT. It codes for CASTWLNTGELFF.

The CDR3 sequence is CASSPWTVNTGELFF. As DNA, the CDR3 is TGTGCCAGCTCACCTTGGACAGTGAACACCGGGGAGCTGTTTTTT. The chain uses TRBV18 and TRBJ2-2; TRBD1 might be the D (6 bases). Germline V gene sequence: CDR1 KGHSH, CDR2 LQKENI. The V gene lost 3 bases and the J gene lost 1 base, with 9 bases spanning the gap. The CDR3 totals 15 residues.

V is TRBV10-3 and J is TRBJ1-3; D is unclear. Germline CDR1 is ENHRY and CDR2 is SYGVKD. This CDR3 spans 12 amino acids. The V and J ends lost 8 bases and 7 bases respectively, with 12 bases between them. DNA of the CDR3: TGTGCCATCTGGACCGCATGGAACACCATATATTTT. It encodes CAIWTAWNTIYF.

V gene TRBV11-1 combines with J gene TRBJ2-7, with 7 bases identical to TRBD2. Germline trimming cut 5 bases from V and 5 bases from J; bases unmatched to any gene: 9. Germline CDR1 and CDR2: SGHAT and FQDESV (reference sequence). CDR3 size: 14 residues. The CDR3: CASSHLTSPHEQYF. The CDR3 DNA sequence: TGTGCCAGCAGCCATCTGACTAGCCCGCACGAGCAGTACTTC.

The chain is built from TRBV7-2 and TRBJ2-5; D unresolved. V was trimmed by 5 bases and J by 4 bases, leaving 5 bases between them. The CDR3 consists of 11 residues. Germline CDR1 and CDR2: SGHTA and FQGNSA. The CDR3 loop reads CASSPLETQYF. In DNA, the CDR3 is TGTGCCAGCAGCCCTCTAGAGACCCAGTACTTC.

This clonotype was counted a single time. The chain has TRBV5-6 and TRBJ2-2; tentatively, D is TRBD1 or TRBD2 (5 bases each). CDR1 and CDR2 from the germline V gene are SGHDT and YYEEEE. Trimming shortened V by 0 bases and J by 8 bases, and 8 bases separated the two germline ends. CDR3 length equals 13 residues. The CDR3 sequence is CASSLAGPGELFF. The CDR3 coding sequence is TGTGCCAGCAGCTTGGCGGGGCCTGGGGAGCTGTTTTTT.

This clonotype was counted once. The gene calls are TRBV5-5 and TRBJ1-5; D remains ambiguous. The V end was cut by 0 bases, the J end by 2 bases, with 12 bases between. CDR1 and CDR2 (germline): SGHKS, YYEKEE (reference sequence). The length of the CDR3 is 16 residues. The CDR3 nucleotides read TGTGCCAGCAGCTTGGAGAGGTTTTGTGGCAATCAGCCCCAGCATTTT. This codes for CASSLERFCGNQPQHF.

This clonotype came up a few times. The V gene is TRBV20-1, the J gene TRBJ2-7; no clear D. This CDR3 has 12 residues. V gave up 3 bases and J gave up 0 bases, with 6 bases separating them. Per germline, CDR1 DFQATT and CDR2 SNEGSKA (reference sequence). Here the CDR3 DNA reads TGCAGTGCTAGCCAGGCCTCCTACGAGCAGTACTTC. This gives the protein CSASQASYEQYF.

The chain has TRBV9 and TRBJ2-7; D could derive from TRBD1 or TRBD2 (5 bases each). Per the germline V gene, CDR1 is SGDLS and CDR2 is YYNGEE. The V and J ends lost 2 bases and 0 bases respectively, with 9 bases between them. The CDR3 length is 14 residues. The CDR3 DNA sequence: TGTGCCAGCAGCGTGGGACGGGACTCCTACGAGCAGTACTTC. Amino acids: CASSVGRDSYEQYF.

This chain uses TRBV10-3 with TRBJ2-7; D is unresolved. In germline, CDR1 is ENHRY, CDR2 SYGVKD. V was pared by 4 bases and J by 5 bases, with 12 bases between. The CDR3 extends over 13 amino acids. The CDR3 coding sequence is TGTGCCATCAGTGGGGCAGGAAGCAACGAGCAGTACTTC. Translating it yields CAISGAGSNEQYF.

The chain carries TRBV2 and TRBJ2-5, with D possibly TRBD1 on 6 matching bases. Germline V gene data show CDR1 as SNHLY and CDR2 as FYNNEI. This CDR3 spans 13 amino acids. V dropped 5 bases and J dropped 3 bases, with 10 bases sitting between them. CDR3 amino acids: CASSRTVKETQYF. The DNA of the CDR3 is TGTGCCAGCAGTCGGACAGTTAAAGAGACCCAGTACTTC.

The chain uses TRBV6-2 or TRBV6-3 and TRBJ2-7; the match to TRBD1 covers 9 bases. The CDR3 runs 14 residues. In germline, CDR1 is MNHEY, CDR2 SVGEGT. Trimming took 2 bases from V and 5 from J; bases not matched to a gene: 4. For the CDR3, the DNA is TGTGCCAGCAGTTACGGACAGGGGATGAACGAGCAGTACTTC. Protein: CASSYGQGMNEQYF.

The V call is TRBV29-1, the J call TRBJ2-7, with TRBD1 matching over 9 bases. CDR1 is SQVTM, CDR2 ANQGSEA, per germline. The CDR3 covers 15 residues. After removal of 5 bases from V and 2 bases from J, the junction contained 10 bases not matched to a gene. The CDR3 DNA reads TGCAGCGTTACTTCACCGGACAGGGGTCCCTACGAGCAGTACTTC. It translates to CSVTSPDRGPYEQYF.

This clonotype was recorded once. V usage is TRBV7-3 and J usage is TRBJ2-3; TRBD2 matches 9 bases. This CDR3 region has 16 residues. Losses at the gene ends were 2 bases for V and 2 bases for J; bases not matched to a gene: 5. Germline CDR1 and CDR2: SGHTA and FQGTGA. The CDR3 loop is CASSLQAGGPTDTQYF. The CDR3 DNA follows: TGTGCCAGCAGCTTACAAGCGGGGGGTCCCACAGATACGCAGTATTTT. Together with reference TRBV7-3 and TRBJ2-3, the CDR3 gives the full variable domain: GAGVSQTPSNKVTEKGKYVELRCDPISGHTALYWYRQSLGQGPEFLIYFQGTGAADDSGLPNDRFFAVRPEGSVSTLKIQRTERGDSAVYLCASSLQAGGPTDTQYFGPGTRLTVL.

The genes are TRBV11-3 and TRBJ2-1, with TRBD1 identical over 8 bases. V shed 5 bases, J shed 3 bases, and the junction held 3 bases outside the gene matches. Germline CDR1 SGHNT, CDR2 YENEEA. This CDR3 has 14 residues. The CDR3, as DNA: TGTGCCAGCAGCACCACAGGGGGCTACAATGAGCAGTTCTTC. The encoded protein is CASSTTGGYNEQFF.

CDR3 amino acids: CSARNRLPYEQYF. DNA for the CDR3: TGCAGTGCTAGGAACAGGCTCCCCTACGAGCAGTACTTC. The rearrangement links TRBV20-1 to TRBJ2-7; tentatively, D is TRBD1 (5 bases). Germline V gives CDR1 DFQATT, CDR2 SNEGSKA (reference sequence). CDR3 size: 13 residues. Trimming took 3 bases from V and 2 from J, leaving 11 bases between them.

V and J are TRBV18 and TRBJ2-5; D not certain. CDR1 KGHSH and CDR2 LQKENI come from the germline V gene. V was pared by 1 base and J by 3 bases, with 9 bases between. This CDR3 comprises 14 residues. CDR3 loop: CASSPLFLEETQYF. CDR3 sequence (DNA): TGTGCCAGCTCACCACTTTTTCTAGAAGAGACCCAGTACTTC.

This chain uses TRBV27 with TRBJ2-3; D uncertain. V gave up 5 bases and J gave up 0 bases, with 6 bases separating them. Germline V gene lookup returns CDR1 MNHEY and CDR2 SMNVEV (reference sequence). The CDR3 runs to 13 residues. The CDR3 loop is CASSTWSTDTQYF. DNA of the CDR3: TGTGCCAGCAGTACCTGGAGCACAGATACGCAGTATTTT.

The V and J genes are TRBV5-5 and TRBJ1-2, with D maybe TRBD1 (5 bases). Deletions cut 2 bases from V and 8 bases from J, with 10 bases between. Germline CDR1 reads SGHKS; CDR2 reads YYEKEE (reference sequence). This CDR3 contains 12 residues. The CDR3 sequence: CASSLTGKGYTF. CDR3 coding DNA: TGTGCCAGCAGCTTAACAGGCAAAGGCTACACCTTC.